This TCR beta chain was captured by sequencing in a study of blood T cell repertoires in COVID-19. The CDR3 covers 14 residues. The germline V gene has CDR1 SGHAT and CDR2 FQNNGV. Deletions cut 0 bases from V and 5 bases from J, with 11 bases between. Per the study methods: It was from reference gene primer amplification that nucleated cell counts were estimated. Some clones are missing from TCRdb's copy, which holds only in-frame ones; the method was immunoSEQ multiplex PCR. From that table come the V and J calls and clone size; the DNA was used to work out D and trimming. The repertoire holds about 220,000 clones, over 65% seen once, with around 3.4% in the top ten.

The sample consisted of PBMCs or T cells enriched from blood (not recorded which). The receptor's source is a woman aged 60-70 years who had recovered from COVID-19. The rearrangement uses TRBV11-2 and TRBJ2-7, with D tentatively TRBD1 (5 bases). This CDR3 is CASSLDRAGNEQYF. The CDR3 coding sequence is TGTGCCAGCAGCTTAGATCGGGCAGGGAACGAGCAGTACTTC.